This record covers a single T cell receptor beta chain. The antigen remains undetermined. These data are taken from a study of cytomegalovirus exposure and HLA in healthy donors. CDR3 length equals 17 residues. CDR1 and CDR2 from the germline V gene are SGHTA and FQGNSA. Losses at the gene ends were 4 bases for V and 4 bases for J; bases not matched to a gene: 8. PCR amplification relied on 60 Vbeta primers (plus 13 Jbeta primers). Authors' methods: A later analysis tallied 65 million to 85 million unique TCR beta chains, 10 million to 12 million of them shared. Sequenced by immunoSEQ multiplex PCR; TCRdb stores in-frame clones only, minus some. The DNA gave D and trimming, while V, J and clone size come from that table. This sample has under 300,000 clones, with 70% to 90% found just once. Study observations and caveats: In a later analysis, approximately 18,000 TCR beta sequences were associated with HLA alleles at 0.05 false discovery rate. The investigators catalogued 164 TCR beta chains as cytomegalovirus-associated.

This clonotype was sampled from a woman aged 55 to 70 in good health and CMV-seropositive. Sequenced input: PBMCs. The V and J genes are TRBV7-2 and TRBJ2-3; 13 bases fit TRBD2. CDR3 amino acids: CASSSGKTSGRSDTQYF. The CDR3 bases are TGTGCCAGCAGCTCCGGAAAGACTAGCGGGAGGTCAGATACGCAGTATTTT.